This entry lists 23 T cell receptor beta chains sequenced from one sample in a study of radiotherapy plus CTLA-4 blockade in lung cancer. The repertoire was sequenced with immunoSEQ multiplex PCR; TCRdb's copy has only in-frame clones and lacks some. This repertoire shows 45,000 to 55,000 clones, 80% to 85% found once; its top ten account for 2.5% to 4%. Specimen: peripheral blood, collected from a patient treated with radiotherapy plus ipilimumab. The receptors stem from a human donor with non-small cell lung cancer who had stable disease on radiotherapy plus ipilimumab.

This sequence joins TRBV9 and TRBJ2-1; possible D gene TRBD2, 5 bases. CDR3 size: 16 residues. The ends were cut back, 0 bases at V and 5 bases at J, with 15 bases in the middle. Germline loops: CDR1 SGDLS, CDR2 YYNGEE. CDR3 coding DNA: TGTGCCAGCAGCGTAGGAGGGCGCTTGGCGGACAATGAGCAGTTCTTC. Encoded protein: CASSVGGRLADNEQFF.

V gene TRBV9 combines with J gene TRBJ2-1, with 11 bases lining up with TRBD2. J was trimmed by 6 bases and V by 1 base; bases with no gene match: 0. The V gene's germline CDR1 is SGDLS and CDR2 YYNGEE. CDR3 length: 14 residues. CDR3 residues: CASSVLAGGNEQFF. The CDR3 DNA reads TGTGCCAGCAGCGTACTAGCGGGAGGCAATGAGCAGTTCTTC.

The chain employs TRBV18 and TRBJ1-2; no clear D gene. The germline V gene encodes CDR1 KGHSH and CDR2 LQKENI. The CDR3 covers 15 residues. Trimming shortened V by 6 bases and J by 0 bases, and 14 bases separated the two germline ends. Here the CDR3 DNA reads TGTGCCAGCTCTCCCCCAGGTTATTCTAACTATGGCTACACCTTC. It yields the protein CASSPPGYSNYGYTF.

The chain joins TRBV27 to TRBJ2-6; possible D gene TRBD2, 6 bases. This CDR3 is built from 16 residues. Per germline, CDR1 MNHEY and CDR2 SMNVEV (reference sequence). Between the trimmed V and J ends, which lost 3 bases and 0 bases, there was a span of 9 bases. For the CDR3, the DNA is TGTGCCAGCAGTTTGCGGGGACTCTCTGGGGCCAACGTCCTGACTTTC. Translated, it gives CASSLRGLSGANVLTF.

In this sample, this clone turned up a few times. The chain joins TRBV7-2 to TRBJ2-3; 7 bases match TRBD2. The CDR3 extends over 17 amino acids. V was clipped by 1 base and J by 6 bases; unmatched bases: 13. Germline V gene data show CDR1 as SGHTA and CDR2 as FQGNSA. The CDR3 is CASSLGGTPGLRDTQYF. The CDR3 bases are TGTGCCAGCAGCTTAGGGGGAACACCGGGACTACGCGATACGCAGTATTTT. The entire variable domain, with the rest obtained from reference TRBV7-2 and TRBJ2-3, is as follows: GAGVSQSPSNKVTEKGKDVELRCDPISGHTALYWYRQSLGQGLEFLIYFQGNSAPDKSGLPSDRFSAERTGGSVSTLTIQRTQQEDSAVYLCASSLGGTPGLRDTQYFGPGTRLTVL.

CDR3 sequence reads: CASTPTGGEEKLFF. DNA of the CDR3: TGTGCCAGCACCCCGACAGGGGGCGAGGAAAAACTGTTTTTT. The chain links TRBV9 to TRBJ1-4; 10 bases match TRBD1. V shed 6 bases and J 8 bases; nucleotides not matched to a gene: 7. CDR3 length equals 14 residues. CDR1 SGDLS and CDR2 YYNGEE come from the germline V gene.

The chain links TRBV1 to TRBJ2-1; the D segment call TRBD2 is taken from the table without a DNA check. TRBV1 is a pseudogene segment. The CDR3 contains 18 residues. The CDR3 DNA sequence: TGCACCAGCAGCCAAGATCGGCAAGGAAGCGGAGGTTACAATGAGCAGTTCTTC. It is translated as CTSSQDRQGSGGYNEQFF.

The chain joins TRBV4-2 to TRBJ2-1; 11 bases line up with TRBD1. The V and J ends lost 0 bases and 4 bases, in that order; junction bases with no gene match: 2. This CDR3 has 16 amino acids. Per germline, CDR1 LGHNA and CDR2 YNFKEQ. The CDR3: CASSQDWDRGYNEQFF. The CDR3 nucleotides are TGTGCCAGCAGCCAAGATTGGGACAGGGGGTACAATGAGCAGTTCTTC.

The V call is TRBV28, the J call TRBJ1-2, with D maybe TRBD1 (6 bases). V lost 6 bases and J 3 bases, leaving 11 bases between the germline ends. This CDR3 has 13 residues. From germline, CDR1 is MDHEN and CDR2 SYDVKM. The CDR3, as DNA: TGTGCCAGCAGCCTGGGGGCTTACTATGGCTACACCTTC. This encodes CASSLGAYYGYTF.

This clone showed up just once. V and J are TRBV9 and TRBJ2-3; maybe TRBD1 (5 bases). CDR1 and CDR2 from the germline V gene are SGDLS and YYNGEE. CDR3 length equals 13 residues. V lost 0 bases, J lost 8 bases, and 10 bases lay in between. DNA of the CDR3: TGTGCCAGCAGCGTAGAGACAGCGTCTACGCAGTATTTT. Protein: CASSVETASTQYF.

In this sample, this clone turned up once. The chain is built from TRBV28 and TRBJ2-4; a weak D match, TRBD1 (5 bases). The CDR3 length is 13 residues. V was clipped by 6 bases and J by 6 bases, with 12 bases between them. Germline assignment: CDR1 MDHEN and CDR2 SYDVKM. The CDR3 DNA reads TGTGCCAGCAGGCCGACAGACTCAAACATTCAGTACTTC. This encodes CASRPTDSNIQYF. Full variable domain (missing parts from reference TRBV28 and TRBJ2-4): DVKVTQSSRYLVKRTGEKVFLECVQDMDHENMFWYRQDPGLGLRLIYFSYDVKMKEKGDIPEGYSVSREKKERFSLILESASTNQTSMYLCASRPTDSNIQYFGAGTRLSVL.

This rearrangement joins TRBV11-2 to TRBJ2-7; TRBD1 is a possible D gene (5 bases). The CDR3 is 15 residues long. Germline lookup yields CDR1 SGHAT and CDR2 FQNNGV. V dropped 2 bases and J dropped 6 bases, with 17 bases sitting between them. DNA for the CDR3: TGTGCCAGCAGCTTATCTAGACAGCACACCAGCGAGCAGTACTTC. Translated, it gives CASSLSRQHTSEQYF.

Note on this clone: This specimen includes other DNA sequences encoding the same CDR3. The chain employs TRBV28 and TRBJ1-5, with D hard to call. The CDR3 extends over 14 amino acids. V dropped 1 base and J dropped 0 bases, with 4 bases sitting between them. Per the germline V gene, CDR1 is MDHEN and CDR2 is SYDVKM. The CDR3 region has the DNA TGTGCCAGCAGTTTATCCGGTAGCAATCAGCCCCAGCATTTT. It encodes CASSLSGSNQPQHF.

This clone was counted a single time. This chain uses TRBV6-1 with TRBJ2-5, with TRBD2 matching over 11 bases. Germline V gene sequence: CDR1 MNHNS, CDR2 SASEGT. This CDR3 spans 17 amino acids. The J segment lost 3 bases and the V segment lost 3 bases, leaving 9 bases of the junction unmatched. The CDR3 protein is CASSDRALTSGEETQYF. DNA for the CDR3: TGTGCCAGCAGTGATCGGGCCCTGACTAGCGGGGAAGAGACCCAGTACTTC.

V gene TRBV30 combines with J gene TRBJ2-7; TRBD1 matches 8 bases. From germline, CDR1 is GTSNPN and CDR2 SVGIG (reference sequence). V was pared by 7 bases and J by 5 bases, with 10 bases of the junction left unmatched. This CDR3 spans 13 amino acids. Here the CDR3 reads CALLRDRLNEQYF. The CDR3 nucleotides read TGTGCCTTACTCCGGGACAGGCTCAACGAGCAGTACTTC.

This clone was seen only a few times. This chain connects TRBV14 to TRBJ1-3; 7 bases fit TRBD1. Germline V gives CDR1 SGHDN, CDR2 FVKESK. The CDR3 is 15 residues long. Losses at the gene ends were 2 bases for V and 10 bases for J; bases not matched to a gene: 11. CDR3 region: CASSQLDREINTIYF. DNA for the CDR3: TGTGCCAGCAGCCAACTTGACAGGGAAATTAATACCATATATTTT.

The chain uses TRBV19 and TRBJ1-5; no clear D. CDR3 length: 18 residues. V lost 5 bases to trimming and J lost 3 bases, with 23 bases between them. Looked up from germline, CDR1 is LNHDA and CDR2 is SQIVND (reference sequence). The CDR3 sequence is CASSLWAHQELFNQPQHF. CDR3 nucleotides: TGTGCCAGTAGTCTGTGGGCCCACCAGGAACTTTTCAATCAGCCCCAGCATTTT.

The V and J genes are TRBV7-9 and TRBJ2-1; 11 bases agree with TRBD2. CDR1 is SEHNR, CDR2 FQNEAQ, per germline (reference sequence). The J segment lost 2 bases and the V segment lost 5 bases, leaving 5 bases of the junction unmatched. The CDR3 is made up of 16 amino acids. CDR3 coding DNA: TGTGCCAGCAGCGGGGGGACTAGCGGAACCTACAATGAGCAGTTCTTC. It is translated as CASSGGTSGTYNEQFF.

A single count supports this clone. The chain combines TRBV11-2 with TRBJ1-4, with D uncertain. The CDR3 covers 16 residues. Between the trimmed V and J ends, which lost 3 bases and 4 bases, there was a span of 15 bases. Germline-derived CDR1 and CDR2 are SGHAT and FQNNGV. Written as DNA, the CDR3 is TGTGCCAGCAGCTTTTGGCGCCGGGGAGGTAATGAAAAACTGTTTTTT. This encodes CASSFWRRGGNEKLFF. Full variable domain (remainder filled in from reference TRBV11-2 and TRBJ1-4): EAGVAQSPRYKIIEKRQSVAFWCNPISGHATLYWYQQILGQGPKLLIQFQNNGVVDDSQLPKDRFSAERLKGVDSTLKIQPAKLEDSAVYLCASSFWRRGGNEKLFFGSGTQLSVL.

This chain uses TRBV6-1 with TRBJ1-5; 7 bases align to TRBD1. This CDR3 contains 15 residues. The ends lost 6 bases at V and 0 bases at J; junction bases unmatched: 5. Germline lookup yields CDR1 MNHNS and CDR2 SASEGT. CDR3 sequence: CASRWTGDSNQPQHF. The CDR3 bases are TGTGCCAGCAGATGGACAGGAGATAGCAATCAGCCCCAGCATTTT.

The V and J genes are TRBV7-2 and TRBJ2-7; D is ambiguous. This CDR3 has 14 amino acids. CDR1 and CDR2 from the germline V gene are SGHTA and FQGNSA. Trimming removed 2 bases at V and 0 bases at J, with 8 bases between. CDR3 nucleotide sequence: TGTGCCAGCAGCTTAAACTCTTTCTCCTACGAGCAGTACTTC. It specifies CASSLNSFSYEQYF.

This clone was seen once. The rearrangement uses TRBV5-6 and TRBJ2-1, with 10 bases identical to TRBD1. J was trimmed by 9 bases and V by 2 bases; bases with no gene match: 8. The germline gives CDR1 SGHDT, CDR2 YYEEEE. The CDR3 is 15 amino acids. In nucleotides, the CDR3 is TGTGCCAGCAGCTTTGGGACAGGGGTTGTGGCTGAGCAGTTCTTC. As protein: CASSFGTGVVAEQFF.

The chain has TRBV5-4 and TRBJ2-1; maybe TRBD1 (6 bases). This CDR3 is built from 13 residues. Trimming stripped 5 bases from V and 10 bases from J, with 16 bases between. Germline-derived CDR1 and CDR2 are SGHNT and YYREEE (reference sequence). The CDR3 DNA reads as TGTGCCAGCAGTTCTACTGGAACAGGGGAGCAGTTCTTC. Its protein is CASSSTGTGEQFF. Together with reference TRBV5-4 and TRBJ2-1, the CDR3 gives the full variable domain: ETGVTQSPTHLIKTRGQQVTLRCSSQSGHNTVSWYQQALGQGPQFIFQYYREEENGRGNFPPRFSGLQFPNYSSELNVNALELDDSALYLCASSSTGTGEQFFGPGTRLTVL.